This T cell receptor beta chain came from a study of regulatory T cells in long-lasting Graves disease (dated by TCRdb to 2020 to 2023). For the study in its entirety: Patients with newly diagnosed Graves' disease had been on antithyroid drugs for under 3 months. Patients with persistent Graves' disease were compared with patients with newly diagnosed Graves' disease using TCR sequencing and RNA sequencing of peripheral blood. A total of about 33 samples underwent TCR sequencing, from around 13 patients with persistent Graves' disease and 20 or so patients with newly diagnosed Graves' disease. The study was conducted in China and was registered as a clinical trial.

The research as a whole found: A larger number of public clonotypes was shared among persistent patients (around 2,700) than among newly diagnosed patients (over 850). Sequencing and analysis were limited to the TCR beta chain. Because the primary lesion, thyroid tissue, could not be accessed, the study looked at peripheral blood alone. The authors noted that the small sample size was a limitation that may lower accuracy. TRBV28, TRBJ1-2 and TRBJ2-5 were preferentially used in persistent disease, while TRBV20-1 and TRBJ2-1 were favored in newly diagnosed disease. Compared with newly diagnosed patients, patients with persistent Graves' disease had lower TCR Shannon entropy and fewer highly expanded clones, which suggests clonal expansion.

Taken from cysteine to phenylalanine, the CDR3 has 13 residues. Only the CDR3 DNA is retained, 39 bases long and in frame from the first base. The germline V gene (reference sequence) gives CDR1 as LNHDA and CDR2 as SQIVND. V is reduced by 3 bases and J by 4 bases, leaving a spacing of 9 bases between them. Library prep was done by multiplex PCR. Sequencing took place on an Illumina HiSeq 4000. TCR beta libraries were built with iRepertoire HTBI primers and Arm-PCR amplification of CDR3 regions. Before sequencing, the PCR products underwent gel purification. Concerning the study's data processing: Gene usage analysis of CDR3 amino acid clonotypes relied on the 55 to 80 TRBV and about 15 TRBJ segments identified across samples. Filtered high-quality paired reads were merged into contigs using COPE and FqMerger. BLAST was used to align contigs to IMGT TRBV, TRBD and TRBJ reference genes, with CDR3 defined following IMGT. Any clonotype with a frequency above 0.1% was counted as a highly expanded clone. Shannon entropy served as the measure of repertoire diversity, while the Gini coefficient captured V-J evenness. Clonotypes shared by more than one individual were considered public. In TCRdb, the public reads were trimmed at Q25 with fastp and aligned with MiXCR, with productive beta chains retained. Every distinct CDR3 protein forms one entry, paired with its most common genes and DNA. The V and J calls and clone size are TCRdb's, not the authors'. The sample table contains fewer than 500,000 distinct CDR3 sequences; only one count was recorded for about a sixth of them. The leading ten clones occupy over 9% of the sample.

The time point label corresponds to: newly diagnosed GD, antithyroid drugs for less than 3 months. RNA was extracted from PBMCs in TRIzol for both TCR sequencing and RNA sequencing. The diagnosis of Graves' disease followed American Thyroid Association guidelines. Patients were recruited from an endocrinology department in Xi'an, China. From each patient, around 9 milliliters of peripheral blood was collected into an EDTA anticoagulant tube. Ficoll Paque Plus density gradient separation was used to isolate PBMCs, and no further T cell sorting was performed. An Agilent 2100 Bioanalyzer and agarose gel were used to check RNA quality, while a NanoDrop 2000 measured RNA concentration. This clonotype was detected a few times. Which antigen it targets is not known. No quality values exist for individual bases; no much larger clone is one base distant. These data were also filed under a second study, of T cells in Graves' hyperthyroidism and ophthalmopathy. As noted in the second study: Graves' hyperthyroidism was defined as stable when no progression to ophthalmopathy occurred over 18 months of follow-up. Hyperthyroidism patients were newly diagnosed, had a disease duration of under 2 months, and were aged 18 to 65 years. Exclusion was applied to patients with uncontrolled infections, other autoimmune diseases, pregnancy or lactation. Clinical symptoms, serum thyroxine and TRAb, thyroid ultrasound, and orbital computed tomography formed the basis for the diagnoses. A first-round RT-PCR of the TCR CDR3 used the HTBI primer set with the Qiagen OneStep RT-PCR kit. Blood samples also contained most of the expanded thyroid clonotypes (frequency above 0.001), which suggests that blood repertoires may reflect thyroid immune responses. In cross-validation, a model built on a 13 V-J signature told ophthalmopathy apart from stable hyperthyroidism with 87.88% sensitivity and around 84% specificity, and in testing the same model reached 80%/75%. In validation, the model predicted progression to ophthalmopathy a median of roughly 6.2 months before onset, with about 70% sensitivity and 72.22% specificity. To identify distinguishing TCR V-J signatures, a discovery cohort of about 100 patients was used, comprising approximately 40 with Graves' ophthalmopathy and under 60 with stable Graves' hyperthyroidism. Whether ophthalmopathy could be predicted prospectively was tested in an independent validation cohort made up of approximately 19 hyperthyroidism patients plus 17 patients who later progressed to ophthalmopathy. The approximately 100 discovery patients were divided at random into training and test sets in a 7:3 ratio. In more than 5 Graves' hyperthyroidism patients, the study also compared T-cell repertoires from thyroid tissue with T-cell repertoires from blood. Once sampling was done, hyperthyroidism patients were given methimazole at a starting dose of 30 mg daily, whereas ophthalmopathy patients were given high-dose intravenous methylprednisolone. The libraries were constructed in a second round of multiplex PCR and then size-selected and purified. Paired-end sequencing of the libraries was performed with 100 bp reads on an Illumina HiSeq2000. SOAPnuke was used to process the raw data, removing reads that contained adapters or uncalled bases, had a mean Phred below 15, or lacked an exact match to the constant primer or identifier. High-quality paired reads were merged using COPE v1.2.5, and each unique nucleotide sequence was defined as a clonotype. MiTCR v1.1 was used to align clonotypes to the IMGT TRBV, TRBD and TRBJ reference segments. Analysis was restricted to V-J combinations with a frequency above 0.0001, which covered 99% to 99.2% of repertoires. The TCS score was defined as the ratio of F50 (clonal expansion) to E x V (chaos), calculated using BLOSUM62-based TCRdist between CDR3 peptides within each V-J. Welch's t-statistics and random forest reduced approximately 520 V-J features to 13, which were used in a naive Bayes classifier (R e1071). Sample size was not statistically predetermined, and blinding of investigators to group allocation was not performed. According to the paper, TCR Vbeta CDR3 sequencing was carried out on approximately 140 peripheral blood samples, which came from approximately 43 ophthalmopathy, 75 to 80 hyperthyroidism and roughly 17 progressor patients.

The clonotype was recovered from a man aged 35 to 55 with Graves disease. Donor details come from another sample of the same person, matched by shared clones. Recombination connected TRBV19 to TRBJ1-1; perhaps TRBD1 is the D gene, with 5 bases matching. The sample here was peripheral blood mononuclear cells (PBMCs), taken at new diagnosis, from a patient treated with antithyroid drugs. CDR3 loop: CASSMEGSTEAFF. The DNA reads TGTGCCAGTAGTATGGAGGGGAGCACTGAAGCTTTCTTT.